Listed here are 10 T cell receptor beta chains from one sample, sequenced in a study of T cell responses to AZD1222 COVID-19 vaccine. Profiled with immunoSEQ multiplex PCR; TCRdb holds only in-frame clones, not every one. This repertoire shows roughly 160,000 clones, 90% to 95% found once; its top ten account for approximately 0.58%. This material consisted of peripheral blood, taken on day 0 of AZD1222 vaccination. The receptors come from an adult in good health.

The genes are TRBV30 and TRBJ1-3; D ambiguous. This CDR3 contains 13 residues. V was pared by 5 bases and J by 0 bases, with 8 bases between. The V gene's germline CDR1 is GTSNPN and CDR2 SVGIG (reference sequence). CDR3 nucleotide sequence: TGTGCCTGGGACCTTAGCTCTGGAAACACCATATATTTT. It specifies CAWDLSSGNTIYF.

This sequence joins TRBV30 and TRBJ1-2, with unresolved D. The CDR3 has 10 residues. V lost 5 bases, J lost 8 bases, and 9 bases lay in between. Germline V gene lookup returns CDR1 GTSNPN and CDR2 SVGIG (reference sequence). The CDR3 DNA reads as TGTGCCTGGGGATCCTCCGGCTACACCTTC. This gives the protein CAWGSSGYTF.

This chain links TRBV5-1 with TRBJ2-2; 8 nucleotides align to TRBD2. The V and J ends lost 5 bases and 1 base, in that order; junction bases with no gene match: 7. The CDR3 totals 16 residues. The germline V gene encodes CDR1 SGHRS and CDR2 YFSETQ. The CDR3 here is CASRPLAGGNTGELFF. In DNA form, the CDR3 reads TGCGCCAGCAGACCTTTGGCGGGAGGGAACACCGGGGAGCTGTTTTTT. The full variable domain, in which reference TRBV5-1 and TRBJ2-2 provide the parts outside the CDR3, is KAGVTQTPRYLIKTRGQQVTLSCSPISGHRSVSWYQQTPGQGLQFLFEYFSETQRNKGNFPGRFSGRQFSNSRSEMNVSTLELGDSALYLCASRPLAGGNTGELFFGEGSRLTVL.

The chain carries TRBV5-6 and TRBJ1-2; no reliable D call. CDR1 SGHDT and CDR2 YYEEEE come from the germline V gene. This CDR3 has 11 residues. V dropped 0 bases and J dropped 7 bases, with 4 bases sitting between them. This CDR3 reads CASSLGVGYTF. For the CDR3, the DNA is TGTGCCAGCAGCTTGGGCGTTGGCTACACCTTC.

V and J are TRBV28 and TRBJ1-6; D possibly corresponds to TRBD1 (6 bases). The V gene's germline CDR1 is MDHEN and CDR2 SYDVKM. The V end was cut by 3 bases, the J end by 6 bases, with 21 bases between. This CDR3 is built from 18 residues. CDR3 loop: CASSFVTGRASSNSPLHF. The CDR3 nucleotides read TGTGCCAGCAGTTTCGTGACAGGCAGGGCCTCAAGTAATTCACCCCTCCACTTT.

The CDR3 DNA reads as TGTGCCAGCTCACCGCGGGCAGGGCTGGCGGACACTGAAGCTTTCTTT. This encodes CASSPRAGLADTEAFF. This chain connects TRBV18 to TRBJ1-1, with TRBD1 as a possible D gene (5 bases). The CDR3 contains 16 residues. V was cut by 3 bases and J by 3 bases, with 17 bases left in between. CDR1 is KGHSH and CDR2 is LQKENI in the germline V gene.

The chain employs TRBV27 and TRBJ1-1, with TRBD1 as a possible D gene (6 bases). In germline, CDR1 is MNHEY, CDR2 SMNVEV (reference sequence). Trimming took 3 bases from V and 4 from J, leaving 9 bases between them. The CDR3 contains 13 residues. In DNA form, the CDR3 reads TGTGCCAGCAGTTTTAGGGGGGCCACTGAAGCTTTCTTT. Its protein is CASSFRGATEAFF.

This clone has only one observation. The V call is TRBV6-5, the J call TRBJ1-2; D is undetermined. The CDR3 consists of 15 residues. V was clipped by 0 bases and J by 4 bases, with 12 bases between them. Germline V gene sequence: CDR1 MNHEY, CDR2 SVGAGI. CDR3 DNA sequence: TGTGCCAGCAGTTACTCGTTTCCAGGCGTCTATGGCTACACCTTC. It is translated as CASSYSFPGVYGYTF.

The V and J genes are TRBV6-5 and TRBJ2-5; perhaps TRBD2 as D (6 bases). V lost 9 bases, J lost 1 base, and 12 bases lay in between. In germline, CDR1 is MNHEY, CDR2 SVGAGI. The CDR3 has 13 amino acids. This CDR3 is CASGRDVQETQYF. Here the CDR3 DNA reads TGTGCCAGTGGGCGGGACGTCCAAGAGACCCAGTACTTC.

The rearrangement links TRBV6-1 to TRBJ1-1, with 7 bases identical to TRBD1. Trimming removed 3 bases from V and 4 bases from J; junction bases left unmatched: 11. Germline CDR1 reads MNHNS; CDR2 reads SASEGT. The CDR3 is 16 residues long. Here the CDR3 DNA reads TGTGCCAGCAGTGATAGAGAAGGGGGCTGGGCCACTGAAGCTTTCTTT. It yields the protein CASSDREGGWATEAFF.